Listed here are 23 T cell receptor beta chains from one sample, sequenced in a study of control samples from healthy donors and cancer patients. Clones were sequenced by immunoSEQ multiplex PCR, and TCRdb holds only the in-frame ones, with some missing. The sample lists 51,000 or so clones; about four fifths were seen once. The sample consisted of blood. These receptors originate from a man aged 70-80 years in good health.

The chain has TRBV19 and TRBJ1-2, with D possibly matching TRBD1 (5 bases). V was shortened by 2 bases and J by 5 bases, with 9 bases between the two germline ends. The germline V gene encodes CDR1 LNHDA and CDR2 SQIVND (reference sequence). The CDR3 runs 13 residues. The DNA for the CDR3 is TGTGCCAGTAGTATACAGGGTAGATATGGCTACACCTTC. Translating gives CASSIQGRYGYTF.

V is TRBV21-1 and J is TRBJ1-2; the tabulated D call, TRBD1, remains unverified against the DNA. TRBV21-1 is termed a pseudogene. The CDR3 loop spans 16 amino acids. CDR3 in DNA: TGTGCCAGCAGCAGTTACAGGGCCAAGTTTAACTATGGCTACACCTTC. Its translation: CASSSYRAKFNYGYTF.

The J gene is TRBJ2-3, the V gene TRBV28, with D possibly TRBD2 on 5 matching bases. Germline CDR1 and CDR2: MDHEN and SYDVKM. V lost 3 bases and J 0 bases, leaving 10 bases between the germline ends. This CDR3 has 15 residues. CDR3 loop: CASSLAGPSTDTQYF. The CDR3 bases are TGTGCCAGCAGTTTGGCGGGTCCTAGCACAGATACGCAGTATTTT. The variable domain in full, with the rest retrieved from reference TRBV28 and TRBJ2-3, is DVKVTQSSRYLVKRTGEKVFLECVQDMDHENMFWYRQDPGLGLRLIYFSYDVKMKEKGDIPEGYSVSREKKERFSLILESASTNQTSMYLCASSLAGPSTDTQYFGPGTRLTVL.

V gene TRBV16 combines with J gene TRBJ1-6; tentative D call: TRBD1 (5 bases). Trimming pared 4 bases from V and 6 bases from J, leaving 19 bases between. The CDR3 extends over 17 amino acids. The V gene's germline CDR1 is KGHSY and CDR2 FQNENV. Here the CDR3 DNA reads TGTGCCAGCAGCCCGAGTTGGCTTCGGGGGTTTAATTCACCCCTCCACTTT. Its translation is CASSPSWLRGFNSPLHF.

J is TRBJ2-2 and V is TRBV28, with D possibly TRBD1 on 5 matching bases. The germline CDR1 and CDR2 sequences are MDHEN and SYDVKM. Trimming took off 4 bases at V and 6 bases at J, with 12 bases between the two ends. CDR3 length equals 14 residues. The DNA of the CDR3 is TGTGCCAGCAGTTCCCAGGGAAGGGCCGGGGAGCTGTTTTTT. This sequence encodes CASSSQGRAGELFF. The full variable domain, its missing parts supplied by reference TRBV28 and TRBJ2-2, is DVKVTQSSRYLVKRTGEKVFLECVQDMDHENMFWYRQDPGLGLRLIYFSYDVKMKEKGDIPEGYSVSREKKERFSLILESASTNQTSMYLCASSSQGRAGELFFGEGSRLTVL.

The V call is TRBV11-2, the J call TRBJ2-1; D ambiguous. Germline V lookup: CDR1 SGHAT, CDR2 FQNNGV. V was cut by 0 bases and J by 6 bases, with 12 bases left in between. The CDR3 length is 15 residues. The CDR3 protein is CASSLEVGLVNEQFF. The CDR3 DNA sequence: TGTGCCAGCAGCTTAGAGGTGGGTTTGGTCAATGAGCAGTTCTTC.

The chain uses TRBV19 and TRBJ1-5; D possibly corresponds to TRBD1 (6 bases). This CDR3 has 13 amino acids. V was pared by 7 bases and J by 6 bases, with 13 bases between. CDR1 and CDR2 from the germline V gene are LNHDA and SQIVND (reference sequence). The CDR3 sequence: CASTSGAGQPQHF. Here the CDR3 DNA reads TGTGCCAGTACTTCAGGGGCGGGTCAGCCCCAGCATTTT.

The chain links TRBV4-1 to TRBJ2-7; D is unclear. CDR1 MGHRA and CDR2 YSYEKL come from the germline V gene. V was cut by 1 base and J by 2 bases, with 21 bases left in between. The CDR3 loop spans 18 amino acids. The CDR3 nucleotides read TGCGCCAGCAGCCAAGTCCGACTCACGCAGTACTTCACCTACGAGCAGTACTTC. It yields the protein CASSQVRLTQYFTYEQYF.

This clone was counted a few times. This chain links TRBV10-3 with TRBJ1-1; perhaps TRBD1 as D (5 bases). The CDR3 spans 13 residues. The V and J ends lost 0 bases and 8 bases respectively, with 10 bases between them. CDR1 is ENHRY, CDR2 SYGVKD, per germline. The CDR3 sequence: CAISESRGEEAFF. DNA of the CDR3: TGTGCCATCAGTGAGTCGAGAGGGGAAGAAGCTTTCTTT.

The rearrangement joins TRBV5-4 to TRBJ2-5, with 7 bases identical to TRBD2. The CDR3 totals 13 residues. Per germline, CDR1 SGHNT and CDR2 YYREEE (reference sequence). The V and J ends lost 5 bases and 2 bases, in that order; junction bases with no gene match: 3. Written as DNA, the CDR3 is TGTGCCAGCAGAAGGACTAGTCAAGAGACCCAGTACTTC. Amino acid sequence: CASRRTSQETQYF.

This sequence joins TRBV2 and TRBJ1-2; D gene unclear. V shed 5 bases and J shed 2 bases, with 6 bases lying between them. The CDR3 is made up of 12 amino acids. Germline values: CDR1 SNHLY, CDR2 FYNNEI. DNA of the CDR3: TGTGCCAGCAGTTCGGGGAACTATGGCTACACCTTC. This gives the protein CASSSGNYGYTF. Full variable domain (rest looked up from reference TRBV2 and TRBJ1-2): EPEVTQTPSHQVTQMGQEVILRCVPISNHLYFYWYRQILGQKVEFLVSFYNNEISEKSEIFDDQFSVERPDGSNFTLKIRSTKLEDSAMYFCASSSGNYGYTFGSGTRLTVV.

In regard to this clone: The same CDR3 can be traced to other DNA sequences in this sample. The chain links TRBV29-1 to TRBJ2-3; 9 positions match TRBD2. CDR3 length: 13 amino acids. V lost 3 bases and J lost 3; bases outside the gene matches: 1. Looked up from germline, CDR1 is SQVTM and CDR2 is ANQGSEA. CDR3 in amino acids: CSVDSGGTDTQYF. DNA for the CDR3: TGCAGCGTTGATAGCGGGGGAACAGATACGCAGTATTTT.

The chain carries TRBV11-2 and TRBJ2-7; 7 bases are a match to TRBD1. Germline CDR1 SGHAT, CDR2 FQNNGV. This CDR3 spans 15 amino acids. J gave up 0 bases and V 5 bases, and 7 bases lay outside the gene matches. In nucleotides, the CDR3 is TGTGCCAGCAGCGGCCGACAGGGCGGCTCCTACGAGCAGTACTTC. Translating it yields CASSGRQGGSYEQYF.

The rearrangement links TRBV7-8 to TRBJ2-3, with D possibly being TRBD1 (6 bases). The CDR3 length is 17 residues. Trimming took off 0 bases at V and 1 base at J, with 14 bases between the two ends. CDR1 is SGHVS and CDR2 is FQNEAQ in the germline V gene. The CDR3 sequence is CASSLARPAGGTDTQYF. The CDR3 nucleotides read TGTGCCAGCAGCTTAGCACGCCCCGCAGGGGGCACAGATACGCAGTATTTT.

The genes are TRBV24-1 and TRBJ2-1; D is undetermined. The CDR3 extends over 16 amino acids. Per germline, CDR1 KGHDR and CDR2 SFDVKD. V was clipped by 0 bases and J by 5 bases, with 13 bases between them. DNA of the CDR3: TGTGCCACCAGTGATTTGAGAGCATCGGTGGACAATGAGCAGTTCTTC. Its protein product is CATSDLRASVDNEQFF.

The chain employs TRBV18 and TRBJ2-7; TRBD1 matches at 7 bases. Germline CDR1 reads KGHSH; CDR2 reads LQKENI. CDR3 length equals 15 residues. Losses at the gene ends were 3 bases for V and 6 bases for J; bases not matched to a gene: 11. CDR3: CASSPGTATDGEQYF. DNA of the CDR3: TGTGCCAGCTCACCCGGGACAGCAACCGACGGCGAGCAGTACTTC.

The chain is built from TRBV4-2 and TRBJ2-2; 8 positions agree with TRBD2. The germline V gene encodes CDR1 LGHNA and CDR2 YNFKEQ. The CDR3 length is 16 residues. The ends lost 1 base at V and 6 bases at J; junction bases unmatched: 7. DNA of the CDR3: TGTGCCAGCAGCCAAGGCGTTGGGACTAGTGCCGGGGAGCTGTTTTTT. The encoded protein is CASSQGVGTSAGELFF.

This clone was seen a single time. The chain links TRBV6-4 to TRBJ2-3, with 9 bases lining up with TRBD2. Germline V lookup: CDR1 MRHNA, CDR2 SNTAGT. There are 14 residues in the CDR3. V lost 8 bases, J lost 4 bases, and 7 bases stayed unmatched. The CDR3 loop is CASRSSGSSDTQYF. For the CDR3, the DNA is TGTGCCAGCCGGAGTAGCGGGAGCTCAGATACGCAGTATTTT.

V is TRBV30 and J is TRBJ2-4; D uncertain. Germline-derived CDR1 and CDR2 are GTSNPN and SVGIG (reference sequence). The CDR3 covers 15 residues. The V gene lost 0 bases and the J gene lost 1 base, with 10 bases spanning the gap. The CDR3 loop is CAWSVKARAKNIQYF. In nucleotides, the CDR3 is TGTGCCTGGAGTGTCAAAGCCCGGGCCAAAAACATTCAGTACTTC.

The chain has TRBV6-6 and TRBJ1-4; weak D call: TRBD1 (5 bases). V lost 6 bases to trimming and J lost 1 base, with 9 bases between them. CDR1 and CDR2 from the germline V gene are MNHNY and SVGAGI (reference sequence). This CDR3 contains 14 residues. This CDR3 reads CASSSGQTNEKLFF. The CDR3 DNA follows: TGTGCCAGCAGCTCAGGACAAACTAATGAAAAACTGTTTTTT.

The chain couples TRBV6-5 to TRBJ2-7, with 9 bases fitting TRBD1. V lost 5 bases to trimming and J lost 6 bases; unmatched junction nucleotides: 2. Germline loops: CDR1 MNHEY, CDR2 SVGAGI. The CDR3 consists of 12 residues. CDR3 nucleotide sequence: TGTGCCAGCAGTAGGACAGGGGTCGAGCAGTACTTC. Encoded protein: CASSRTGVEQYF.

The CDR3 loop is CASSVVAGSLEQYF. The CDR3 DNA is TGTGCCAGCAGCGTAGTGGCGGGGTCCCTCGAGCAGTACTTC. The chain carries TRBV9 and TRBJ2-7, with a tentative D call TRBD2 (6 bases). With 0 bases removed from V and 6 bases from J, the gap between germline ends came to 13 bases. The CDR3 consists of 14 residues. Germline CDR1 SGDLS, CDR2 YYNGEE.

CDR3 sequence (DNA): TGTGCCATCCAGGGAGCAGCGGGGGCTCCTGCCGGGGAGCTGTTTTTT. Amino acids: CAIQGAAGAPAGELFF. The V gene is TRBV2, the J gene TRBJ2-2; TRBD2 agrees at 8 bases. The V gene end was trimmed by 10 bases and the J gene end by 6 bases; junction bases not matched to a gene: 16. CDR1 and CDR2 from the germline V gene are SNHLY and FYNNEI. The CDR3 has 16 residues.